A single sample gave rise to the 32 T cell receptor beta chains below, sequenced in a study of shared clonotypes between healthy human individuals. Sequencing used immunoSEQ multiplex PCR; TCRdb keeps in-frame clones, though not all of them. The table shows some 2,400,000 clones, with 90% to 97% occurring only once. The sequenced material came from naive CD4+ T cells sorted from blood. Noted subset: CD45RA+ positively selected. Every receptor here comes from a man aged 18 to 35 in good health.

The chain recombines TRBV11-2 with TRBJ2-3; no reliable D call. CDR1 is SGHAT, CDR2 FQNNGV, per germline. This CDR3 is 15 amino acids long. Trimming took off 5 bases at V and 4 bases at J, with 16 bases between the two ends. The CDR3: CASSPTASGADTQYF. For the CDR3, the DNA is TGTGCCAGCAGCCCTACTGCGTCGGGCGCAGATACGCAGTATTTT.

This chain links TRBV11-2 with TRBJ1-1; no definite D call. The CDR3 sequence is 13 residues long. Trimming shortened V by 5 bases and J by 1 base, and 8 bases separated the two germline ends. Germline CDR1 is SGHAT and CDR2 is FQNNGV. The CDR3 is CASSQTRNTEAFF. In nucleotides, the CDR3 is TGTGCCAGCAGCCAAACTCGGAACACTGAAGCTTTCTTT.

The chain links TRBV5-1 to TRBJ2-1; no firm D call. CDR1 and CDR2 from the germline V gene are SGHRS and YFSETQ. This CDR3 comprises 11 residues. V gave up 4 bases and J gave up 11 bases, with 10 bases separating them. As DNA, the CDR3 is TGCGCCAGCAGCAACGTCTCCCAGCAGTTCTTC. Its protein product is CASSNVSQQFF.

This chain connects TRBV11-3 to TRBJ2-2; the D gene is possibly TRBD2 (6 bases). The germline V gene encodes CDR1 SGHNT and CDR2 YENEEA. Trimming cost V 0 bases and J 2 bases, with 16 bases left between them. CDR3 length: 18 amino acids. The CDR3 sequence is CASSLEGGTGGNTGELFF. CDR3 sequence (DNA): TGTGCCAGCAGCTTAGAAGGCGGGACGGGCGGTAACACCGGGGAGCTGTTTTTT.

This clone was counted once. The chain links TRBV7-2 to TRBJ2-4; weak D call: TRBD2 (5 bases). V lost 3 bases, J lost 1 base, and 13 bases lay in between. CDR3 length: 16 amino acids. Germline lookup yields CDR1 SGHTA and CDR2 FQGNSA. DNA for the CDR3: TGTGCCAGCAGCTTGGACTCCGTGATTGCCAAAAACATTCAGTACTTC. Translating gives CASSLDSVIAKNIQYF.

J is TRBJ2-2 and V is TRBV10-3; D may be TRBD1 (6 bases). Germline V gives CDR1 ENHRY, CDR2 SYGVKD. The V end lost 5 bases, the J end lost 4 bases, and 8 bases lay between the germline ends. This CDR3 contains 13 residues. CDR3 in DNA: TGTGCCATCAGTAAGGACAGCACCGGGGAGCTGTTTTTT. Residues: CAISKDSTGELFF.

The chain links TRBV6-1 to TRBJ1-2; 7 bases are a match to TRBD1. The CDR3 is 13 amino acids. The junction had 6 bases not matched to a gene; V was cut back by 7 bases and J by 4 bases. Germline V gives CDR1 MNHNS, CDR2 SASEGT. Written as DNA, the CDR3 is TGTGCCAGCAACTTAGACAGGGTCTATGGCTACACCTTC. Translated, it gives CASNLDRVYGYTF.

This chain links TRBV2 with TRBJ2-2, with D possibly called TRBD1 or TRBD2 (5 bases each). CDR1 SNHLY and CDR2 FYNNEI come from the germline V gene. The CDR3 contains 14 residues. V was pared by 4 bases and J by 5 bases, with 11 bases between. CDR3 bases: TGTGCCAGCAGTGGTGGGACGAGGACCGGGGAGCTGTTTTTT. Amino acids: CASSGGTRTGELFF.

This chain connects TRBV10-3 to TRBJ2-3; TRBD2 matches at 9 bases. The V segment lost 7 bases and the J segment 5 bases; nucleotides outside the gene matches: 10. CDR3 length: 15 amino acids. Germline loops: CDR1 ENHRY, CDR2 SYGVKD. This chain's CDR3 is CAITRGTSLGDTQYF. The CDR3 DNA follows: TGTGCCATCACCCGAGGGACTAGCCTTGGAGATACGCAGTATTTT.

The chain recombines TRBV5-1 with TRBJ1-1, with a weak D call TRBD1 (5 bases). The CDR3 loop spans 15 amino acids. V was shortened by 2 bases and J by 2 bases, with 13 bases between the two germline ends. From germline, CDR1 is SGHRS and CDR2 YFSETQ. The DNA for the CDR3 is TGCGCCAGCAGCTTAACCGGGGCATTTAACACTGAAGCTTTCTTT. This gives the protein CASSLTGAFNTEAFF.

The V and J genes are TRBV10-2 and TRBJ2-4, with D uncertain. Germline CDR1 and CDR2: WSHSY and SAAADI. V lost 2 bases to trimming and J lost 3 bases, with 8 bases between them. The CDR3 loop spans 14 amino acids. CDR3 protein: CASSEPLYKNIQYF. Here the CDR3 DNA reads TGCGCCAGCAGTGAGCCCCTCTACAAAAACATTCAGTACTTC.

J is TRBJ1-1 and V is TRBV6-1; no clear D gene. Germline values: CDR1 MNHNS, CDR2 SASEGT. With 10 bases removed from V and 0 bases from J, the gap between germline ends came to 15 bases. CDR3 size: 14 residues. The CDR3 protein is CATTDVLMNTEAFF. The CDR3 bases are TGTGCCACTACAGATGTGCTCATGAACACTGAAGCTTTCTTT.

The chain joins TRBV30 to TRBJ2-1; 11 nucleotides align to TRBD2. The CDR3 runs 14 residues. V dropped 3 bases and J dropped 4; count of bases not matched to a gene: 2. Germline assignment: CDR1 GTSNPN and CDR2 SVGIG (reference sequence). The CDR3 region is CAWRIAGGYNEQFF. The CDR3 nucleotides read TGTGCCTGGAGAATAGCGGGAGGGTACAATGAGCAGTTCTTC.

Of note for this clone: The same CDR3 can be traced to other DNA sequences in this sample. The chain combines TRBV7-2 with TRBJ1-6; a weak D match, TRBD1 (6 bases). This CDR3 contains 14 residues. The V end was cut by 1 base, the J end by 10 bases, with 11 bases between. Germline lookup yields CDR1 SGHTA and CDR2 FQGNSA. The CDR3 DNA reads TGTGCCAGCAGCTTAGGAGGGGGTGGCTCACCCCTCCACTTT. Translated: CASSLGGGGSPLHF.

The chain has TRBV2 and TRBJ2-1, with D perhaps matching TRBD1 (6 bases). The CDR3 contains 12 residues. Trimming cost V 6 bases and J 16 bases, with 19 bases left between them. Germline CDR1 SNHLY, CDR2 FYNNEI. The CDR3 nucleotides are TGTGCCAGCAGAACAGGGCTCGAGAAGACTTTCTTC. Translating gives CASRTGLEKTFF.

The V and J genes are TRBV20-1 and TRBJ1-6, with D possibly being TRBD1 (5 bases). This CDR3 spans 11 amino acids. The germline V gene has CDR1 DFQATT and CDR2 SNEGSKA (reference sequence). V was pared by 0 bases and J by 19 bases, with 13 bases between. CDR3 bases: TGCAGTGCTAGAGATGGGCCGGACATACACTTT. Translating it yields CSARDGPDIHF.

V gene TRBV9 combines with J gene TRBJ2-7; a weak D match, TRBD1 (6 bases). Trimming pared 5 bases from V and 4 bases from J, leaving 22 bases between. The CDR3 sequence is 16 residues long. CDR1 and CDR2 (germline): SGDLS, YYNGEE. CDR3 residues: CASRGPSPGHRYEQYF. The CDR3 DNA is TGTGCCAGCAGAGGACCGTCCCCGGGACACAGGTACGAGCAGTACTTC.

The chain links TRBV5-1 to TRBJ2-7, with 11 positions matching TRBD2. CDR1 and CDR2 from the germline V gene are SGHRS and YFSETQ. The CDR3 is made up of 16 amino acids. V gave up 2 bases and J gave up 0 bases; unmatched junction bases: 4. The CDR3 coding sequence is TGCGCCAGCAGCTTTCTACTAGCGGGGGTCTCCTACGAGCAGTACTTC. This translates into CASSFLLAGVSYEQYF.

The chain links TRBV19 to TRBJ1-5, with 9 bases lining up with TRBD1. The V gene end was trimmed by 6 bases and the J gene end by 6 bases; junction bases not matched to a gene: 9. Germline CDR1 reads LNHDA; CDR2 reads SQIVND (reference sequence). The CDR3 is 15 residues long. The CDR3 DNA is TGTGCCAGTAGAAGACAGGGGGAAATTTCTCAGCCCCAGCATTTT. It yields the protein CASRRQGEISQPQHF.

The chain has TRBV5-4 and TRBJ1-6; weak D call: TRBD1 (6 bases). The CDR3 has 14 residues. V lost 4 bases, J lost 7 bases, and 12 bases lay in between. Germline V gene data show CDR1 as SGHNT and CDR2 as YYREEE (reference sequence). CDR3 region: CASSRTASNSPLHF. The DNA of the CDR3 is TGTGCCAGCAGCCGGACAGCCAGCAATTCACCCCTCCACTTT.

The chain uses TRBV11-2 and TRBJ1-5; 7 bases line up with TRBD1. The CDR3 spans 16 residues. Germline V lookup: CDR1 SGHAT, CDR2 FQNNGV. V was clipped by 5 bases and J by 0 bases; unmatched bases: 7. This CDR3 reads CASSQTGSYSNQPQHF. As DNA, the CDR3 is TGTGCCAGCAGCCAGACAGGGTCCTATAGCAATCAGCCCCAGCATTTT.

V gene TRBV15 combines with J gene TRBJ1-5; 7 nucleotides line up with TRBD1. This CDR3 has 18 residues. J lost 2 bases, V lost 0 bases, and 10 bases had no gene match. Germline CDR1 and CDR2: LNHNV and YYDKDF (reference sequence). DNA for the CDR3: TGTGCCACCAGCAGAGAACCAACAGGGGCGGGTGGCAATCAGCCCCAGCATTTT. It is translated as CATSREPTGAGGNQPQHF.

The chain carries TRBV6-1 and TRBJ1-2; D call uncertain. CDR1 is MNHNS and CDR2 is SASEGT in the germline V gene. This CDR3 is built from 14 residues. The germline V and J ends were trimmed by 5 bases and 6 bases, with 16 bases remaining between them. The DNA for the CDR3 is TGTGCCAGCAGTTTTTCTAATACTCCGGATGGCTACACCTTC. As protein: CASSFSNTPDGYTF.

This chain links TRBV13 with TRBJ2-5; 7 bases fit TRBD2. The CDR3 sequence is 14 residues long. CDR1 is PRHDT, CDR2 FYEKMQ, per germline (reference sequence). The J segment lost 5 bases and the V segment lost 1 base, leaving 4 bases of the junction unmatched. The CDR3 region is CASSLETSRETQYF. The CDR3 bases are TGTGCCAGCAGCTTAGAGACTAGCAGGGAGACCCAGTACTTC.

This chain joins TRBV11-2 and TRBJ2-3; 8 bases are a match to TRBD2. The CDR3 loop spans 17 amino acids. CDR1 is SGHAT, CDR2 FQNNGV, per germline. The junction had 6 bases not matched to a gene; V was cut back by 0 bases and J by 1 base. The CDR3 DNA is TGTGCCAGCAGCTTAGATCGGACTAGCAGGGGCACAGATACGCAGTATTTT. As protein: CASSLDRTSRGTDTQYF.

This sequence joins TRBV27 and TRBJ1-1; TRBD1 agrees at 9 bases. Per the germline V gene, CDR1 is MNHEY and CDR2 is SMNVEV (reference sequence). V was clipped by 6 bases and J by 4 bases; unmatched bases: 3. The CDR3 extends over 13 amino acids. The CDR3, as DNA: TGTGCCAGCAGACAGGGGGCATTCACTGAAGCTTTCTTT. This sequence encodes CASRQGAFTEAFF.

This sequence joins TRBV11-2 and TRBJ1-2; no clear D. Germline V lookup: CDR1 SGHAT, CDR2 FQNNGV. Trimming took 4 bases from V and 8 from J, leaving 11 bases between them. The CDR3 is made up of 12 amino acids. CDR3 sequence: CASSSAGSGYTF. The CDR3 nucleotides are TGTGCCAGCAGCTCAGCAGGAAGCGGCTACACCTTC.

The V and J genes are TRBV27 and TRBJ2-7; TRBD2 matches at 7 bases. Germline V gives CDR1 MNHEY, CDR2 SMNVEV (reference sequence). Trimming cost V 5 bases and J 3 bases; bases outside gene matches: 13. This CDR3 comprises 16 residues. The CDR3 is CASSPIGSGSYYEQYF. The CDR3 DNA reads TGTGCCAGCAGTCCCATAGGTAGCGGGTCTTACTACGAGCAGTACTTC.

V usage is TRBV7-2 and J usage is TRBJ2-6; D gene uncertain. Between the trimmed V and J ends, which lost 0 bases and 4 bases, there was a span of 4 bases. Germline V gene data show CDR1 as SGHTA and CDR2 as FQGNSA. The CDR3 consists of 14 residues. The CDR3 bases are TGTGCCAGCAGCTTAGCGGCCGGGGCCAACGTCCTGACTTTC. Translating gives CASSLAAGANVLTF. Filled out from reference TRBV7-2 and TRBJ2-6, the complete variable domain reads GAGVSQSPSNKVTEKGKDVELRCDPISGHTALYWYRQSLGQGLEFLIYFQGNSAPDKSGLPSDRFSAERTGGSVSTLTIQRTQQEDSAVYLCASSLAAGANVLTFGAGSRLTVL.

The V and J genes are TRBV7-2 and TRBJ2-2, with D perhaps matching TRBD1 (6 bases). The V and J ends lost 0 bases and 0 bases respectively, with 11 bases between them. The CDR3 is made up of 17 amino acids. Germline V gene lookup returns CDR1 SGHTA and CDR2 FQGNSA. CDR3 DNA: TGTGCCAGCAGCTTAGCGCGGCAGGGGACGAACACCGGGGAGCTGTTTTTT. Its protein product is CASSLARQGTNTGELFF.

The genes are TRBV6-1 and TRBJ2-7; a weak D match, TRBD2 (6 bases). This CDR3 contains 15 residues. V lost 2 bases to trimming and J lost 1 base, with 12 bases between them. Germline V CDR1 and CDR2: MNHNS, SASEGT. The CDR3 spells CASSELGGTSYEQYF. CDR3 in DNA: TGTGCCAGCAGTGAACTGGGGGGTACTTCCTACGAGCAGTACTTC.

This chain uses TRBV4-1 with TRBJ2-3; 15 bases are a match to TRBD2. This CDR3 has 16 amino acids. V shed 5 bases and J 7 bases; nucleotides not matched to a gene: 7. The germline V gene encodes CDR1 MGHRA and CDR2 YSYEKL. The CDR3: CASSSRTSGGAHTQYF. CDR3 DNA: TGCGCCAGCAGCTCCCGGACTAGCGGGGGGGCACATACGCAGTATTTT.